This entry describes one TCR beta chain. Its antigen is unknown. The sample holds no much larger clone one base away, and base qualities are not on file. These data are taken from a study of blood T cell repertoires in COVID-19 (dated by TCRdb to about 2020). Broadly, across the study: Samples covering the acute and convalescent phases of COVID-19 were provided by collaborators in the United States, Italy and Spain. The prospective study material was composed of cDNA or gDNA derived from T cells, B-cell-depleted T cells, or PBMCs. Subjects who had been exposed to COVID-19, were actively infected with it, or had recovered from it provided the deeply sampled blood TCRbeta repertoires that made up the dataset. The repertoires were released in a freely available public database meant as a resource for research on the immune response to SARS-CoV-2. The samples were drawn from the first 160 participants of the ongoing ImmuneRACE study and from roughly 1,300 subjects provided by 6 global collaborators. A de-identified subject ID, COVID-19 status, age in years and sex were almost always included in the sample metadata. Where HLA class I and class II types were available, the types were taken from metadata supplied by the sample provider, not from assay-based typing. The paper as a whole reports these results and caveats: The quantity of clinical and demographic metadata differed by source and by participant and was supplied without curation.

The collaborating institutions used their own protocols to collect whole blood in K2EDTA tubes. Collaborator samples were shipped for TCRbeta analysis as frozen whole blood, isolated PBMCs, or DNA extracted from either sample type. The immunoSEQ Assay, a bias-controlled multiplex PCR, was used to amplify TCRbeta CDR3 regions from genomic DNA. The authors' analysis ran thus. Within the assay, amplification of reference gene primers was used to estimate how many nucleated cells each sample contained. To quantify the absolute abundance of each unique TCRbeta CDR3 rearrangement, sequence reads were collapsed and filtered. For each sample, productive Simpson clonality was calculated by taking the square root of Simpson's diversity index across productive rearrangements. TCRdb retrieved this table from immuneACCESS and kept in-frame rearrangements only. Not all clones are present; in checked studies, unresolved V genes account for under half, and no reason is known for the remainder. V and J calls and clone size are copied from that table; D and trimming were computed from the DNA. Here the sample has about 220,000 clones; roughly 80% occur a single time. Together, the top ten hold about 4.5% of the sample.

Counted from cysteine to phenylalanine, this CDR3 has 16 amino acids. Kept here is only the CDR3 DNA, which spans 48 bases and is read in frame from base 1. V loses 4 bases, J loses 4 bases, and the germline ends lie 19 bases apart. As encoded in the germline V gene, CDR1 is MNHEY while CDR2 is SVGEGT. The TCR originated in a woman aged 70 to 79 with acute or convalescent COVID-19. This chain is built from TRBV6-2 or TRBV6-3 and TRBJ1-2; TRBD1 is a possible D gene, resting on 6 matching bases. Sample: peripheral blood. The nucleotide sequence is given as TGTGCCAGCAGTTCCGTGGCTTTGATGGGGGCCTATGGCTACACCTTC. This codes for CASSSVALMGAYGYTF.